The present T cell receptor beta chain was sequenced within a study of blood T cell repertoires in COVID-19. Across the whole study: The United States, Italy and Spain provided the acute and convalescent COVID-19 samples. PBMCs, B-cell-depleted T cells, or T cells provided the cDNA or gDNA that made up the material.

Germline V CDR1 and CDR2: WSHSY, SAAADI. The CDR3 consists of 15 residues. With V trimmed by 1 base and J by 2 bases, 2 bases remained unmatched. The authors' processing: Reference gene primers were amplified, and this amplification served to estimate nucleated cell counts. TCRdb's table, derived via immunoSEQ multiplex PCR, lists solely in-frame clones and lacks some. V and J calls and clone size are given by that table; D and trimming were obtained from the DNA. The profile shows about 140,000 clones, around 87% of them singletons. Sample: peripheral blood. The rearrangement uses TRBV10-2 and TRBJ1-1; TRBD1 matches at 9 bases. The TCR was taken from a human donor in a cohort sampled during active COVID-19. The CDR3 sequence is CASSEWTGANTEAFF. As DNA, the CDR3 is TGCGCCAGCAGTGAGTGGACAGGGGCAAACACTGAAGCTTTCTTT.